The 19 T cell receptor beta chains presented below share a single source sample, sequenced in a study of blood T cell repertoires in COVID-19. Some clones are missing from TCRdb's copy, which holds only in-frame ones; the method was immunoSEQ multiplex PCR. The sample includes a few hundred thousand clones, approximately 86% of them seen just once. Sequenced sample: peripheral blood. The receptor source for this set is a woman aged 60-70 years with COVID-19, enrolled during active disease.

This clone was seen a few times. J is TRBJ1-2 and V is TRBV5-6; 9 nucleotides align to TRBD1. The CDR3 loop spans 14 amino acids. V trimming: 5 bases; J trimming: 7 bases; junction bases outside the gene matches: 9. The germline V gene encodes CDR1 SGHDT and CDR2 YYEEEE. The chain's CDR3 is CASSREQGARGYTF. DNA for the CDR3: TGTGCCAGCAGTCGAGAACAGGGGGCGCGTGGCTACACCTTC.

The chain couples TRBV5-5 to TRBJ2-7; perhaps TRBD1 as D (6 bases). Trimming took 2 bases from V and 0 from J, leaving 9 bases between them. The CDR3 has 14 amino acids. Per germline, CDR1 SGHKS and CDR2 YYEKEE (reference sequence). The CDR3 loop reads CASSLRGHSYEQYF. The CDR3, as DNA: TGTGCCAGCAGCTTAAGGGGACACTCCTACGAGCAGTACTTC. Using reference TRBV5-5 and TRBJ2-7 for the parts outside the CDR3, the full variable domain is DAGVTQSPTHLIKTRGQQVTLRCSPISGHKSVSWYQQVLGQGPQFIFQYYEKEERGRGNFPDRFSARQFPNYSSELNVNALLLGDSALYLCASSLRGHSYEQYFGPGTRLTVT.

The V call is TRBV28, the J call TRBJ1-4, with TRBD1 identical over 10 bases. The CDR3 runs to 13 residues. CDR1 and CDR2 from the germline V gene are MDHEN and SYDVKM. Germline trimming cut 8 bases from V and 7 bases from J; bases unmatched to any gene: 4. In DNA, the CDR3 is TGTGCCAGCGGGGGACAGGGGACTGAAAAACTGTTTTTT. Translation gives CASGGQGTEKLFF.

This sequence joins TRBV18 and TRBJ1-2, with 11 bases lining up with TRBD1. The germline V gene encodes CDR1 KGHSH and CDR2 LQKENI. V lost 3 bases, J lost 8 bases, and 11 bases stayed unmatched. This CDR3 spans 16 amino acids. The CDR3 loop reads CASSPGTGGERYGYTF. In DNA, the CDR3 is TGTGCCAGCTCACCCGGGACAGGGGGGGAGCGGTACGGCTACACCTTC.

The chain recombines TRBV2 with TRBJ1-2, with unresolved D. CDR1 SNHLY and CDR2 FYNNEI come from the germline V gene. The CDR3 is 15 residues long. V was trimmed by 6 bases and J by 1 base, leaving 15 bases between them. The CDR3 DNA is TGTGCCAGCAGCCTCCGGAGCGATGTTAACTATGGCTACACCTTC. It specifies CASSLRSDVNYGYTF.

This clone was counted between two and nine times. The chain employs TRBV5-1 and TRBJ1-2; no reliable D call. Germline V gives CDR1 SGHRS, CDR2 YFSETQ. With 5 bases removed from V and 3 bases from J, the gap between germline ends came to 17 bases. The length of the CDR3 is 15 residues. The CDR3 region is CASSPSPGSDYGYTF. CDR3 in DNA: TGCGCCAGCAGTCCTAGCCCCGGCTCTGACTATGGCTACACCTTC.

The chain joins TRBV4-1 to TRBJ2-1; TRBD2 agrees at 8 bases. CDR3 length: 20 residues. V lost 3 bases and J lost 7; bases outside the gene matches: 23. Germline V gene sequence: CDR1 MGHRA, CDR2 YSYEKL. CDR3 sequence reads: CASSHPTRGGKPYAGNEQFF. CDR3 sequence (DNA): TGCGCCAGCAGCCATCCCACCCGGGGGGGCAAACCCTATGCGGGGAATGAGCAGTTCTTC.

This clone appeared many times. This chain uses TRBV12-5 with TRBJ2-7; no reliable D call. Germline CDR1 is LGHNT and CDR2 is FRNRAP. The CDR3 totals 13 residues. Trimming shortened V by 2 bases and J by 1 base, and 6 bases separated the two germline ends. Here the CDR3 DNA reads TGTGCTAGTGGTTTGTTGAGTTCCTACGAGCAGTACTTC. Amino acids: CASGLLSSYEQYF.

The V gene is TRBV5-1, the J gene TRBJ1-2; D remains ambiguous. V was clipped by 0 bases and J by 0 bases, with 6 bases between them. CDR3 length equals 14 residues. Germline loops: CDR1 SGHRS, CDR2 YFSETQ. The DNA of the CDR3 is TGCGCCAGCAGCTTGGCGGGAGCTAACTATGGCTACACCTTC. Amino acid sequence: CASSLAGANYGYTF.

The chain has TRBV5-6 and TRBJ2-5; D is possibly TRBD1 (6 bases). The germline V gene has CDR1 SGHDT and CDR2 YYEEEE. The V gene lost 4 bases and the J gene lost 1 base, with 14 bases spanning the gap. This CDR3 contains 15 residues. The CDR3, as DNA: TGTGCCAGCAGCGGAAGGACAGTACTCCAAGAGACCCAGTACTTC. This sequence encodes CASSGRTVLQETQYF.

This sequence joins TRBV18 and TRBJ2-1, with 7 bases lining up with TRBD1. V shed 6 bases and J 7 bases; nucleotides not matched to a gene: 18. The CDR3 sequence is 17 residues long. The germline V gene has CDR1 KGHSH and CDR2 LQKENI. CDR3 nucleotide sequence: TGTGCCAGCTCTCTTCTACAGGGGTCTACCCCCACTAATGAGCAGTTCTTC. This gives the protein CASSLLQGSTPTNEQFF.

The gene calls are TRBV7-8 and TRBJ2-1; D is undetermined. The CDR3 is 13 amino acids. Germline V gives CDR1 SGHVS, CDR2 FQNEAQ. Trimming removed 3 bases from V and 0 bases from J, with 3 bases in between. CDR3 sequence reads: CASSFNSYNEQFF. The CDR3 region has the DNA TGTGCCAGCAGCTTTAACTCCTACAATGAGCAGTTCTTC.

The chain has TRBV2 and TRBJ1-1; 8 bases fit TRBD1. J lost 0 bases, V lost 6 bases, and 9 bases had no gene match. The CDR3 spans 16 residues. CDR1 SNHLY and CDR2 FYNNEI come from the germline V gene. CDR3 sequence (DNA): TGTGCCAGCAGATCCTCAGGGGGCTTAATGAACACTGAAGCTTTCTTT. It specifies CASRSSGGLMNTEAFF.

This clone was found once. The chain employs TRBV6-6 and TRBJ2-1; 8 bases are shared with TRBD2. Germline assignment: CDR1 MNHNY and CDR2 SVGAGI (reference sequence). The CDR3 length is 15 residues. V gave up 2 bases and J gave up 8 bases; unmatched junction bases: 8. The CDR3 bases are TGTGCCAGCAGTTACCCGGGACTAGAGGTCTATGAGCAGTTCTTC. As protein: CASSYPGLEVYEQFF.

The rearrangement links TRBV6-5 to TRBJ2-7, with TRBD2 matching over 10 bases. With 4 bases clipped from V and 5 bases from J, the junction kept 11 bases outside the gene matches. CDR1 MNHEY and CDR2 SVGAGI come from the germline V gene. The CDR3 extends over 16 amino acids. The CDR3 spells CASSSPSSGGGHEQYF. The CDR3 bases are TGTGCCAGCAGTTCCCCCTCTAGCGGGGGTGGACACGAGCAGTACTTC.

This chain joins TRBV7-2 and TRBJ2-5; weak D call: TRBD2 (7 bases). Looked up from germline, CDR1 is SGHTA and CDR2 is FQGNSA. V lost 2 bases and J 1 base, leaving 14 bases between the germline ends. CDR3 length equals 16 residues. This chain's CDR3 is CASSLMVGGPQETQYF. DNA of the CDR3: TGTGCCAGCAGCTTAATGGTGGGGGGGCCCCAAGAGACCCAGTACTTC.

The chain combines TRBV12-1 with TRBJ1-2; TRBD1 is the table's D call, not checked against the DNA. TRBV12-1 is tagged as a pseudogene. The CDR3 runs to 16 residues. The CDR3 DNA sequence: TGTGCCAGCAGCTTTGCGCAATACAGGCCCAACTATGGCTACACCTTC. Translating gives CASSFAQYRPNYGYTF.

The chain links TRBV18 to TRBJ2-3, with D possibly matching TRBD2 (5 bases). V lost 3 bases and J 0 bases, leaving 7 bases between the germline ends. CDR3 size: 14 residues. CDR1 is KGHSH and CDR2 is LQKENI in the germline V gene. The CDR3 region is CASSPRDSTDTQYF. The CDR3 DNA reads TGTGCCAGCTCACCGAGGGATAGCACAGATACGCAGTATTTT.

This clone was seen just once. The rearrangement joins TRBV19 to TRBJ2-1; 9 nucleotides align to TRBD2. The germline V gene has CDR1 LNHDA and CDR2 SQIVND (reference sequence). This CDR3 spans 14 amino acids. Trimming took 11 bases from V and 5 from J; bases not matched to a gene: 10. CDR3 DNA: TGTGCCTCCGGGCGAGCGGGGGGCAACAATGAGCAGTTCTTC. This translates into CASGRAGGNNEQFF.